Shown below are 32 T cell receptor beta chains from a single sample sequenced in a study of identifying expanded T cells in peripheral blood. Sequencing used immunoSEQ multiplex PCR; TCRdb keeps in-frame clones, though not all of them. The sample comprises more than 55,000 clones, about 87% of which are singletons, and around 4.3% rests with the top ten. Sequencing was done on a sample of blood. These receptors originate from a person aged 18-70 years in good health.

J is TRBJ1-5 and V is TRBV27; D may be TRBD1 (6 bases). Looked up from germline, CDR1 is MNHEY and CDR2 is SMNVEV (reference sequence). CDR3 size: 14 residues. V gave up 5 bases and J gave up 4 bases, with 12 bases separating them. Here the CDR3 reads CASSPTDRNQPQHF. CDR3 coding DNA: TGTGCCAGCAGTCCCACGGACAGAAATCAGCCCCAGCATTTT.

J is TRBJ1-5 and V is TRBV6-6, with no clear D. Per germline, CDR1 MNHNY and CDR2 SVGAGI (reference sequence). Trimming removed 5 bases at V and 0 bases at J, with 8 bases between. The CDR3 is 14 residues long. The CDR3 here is CASSPINSNQPQHF. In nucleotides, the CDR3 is TGTGCCAGCAGTCCGATTAATAGCAATCAGCCCCAGCATTTT.

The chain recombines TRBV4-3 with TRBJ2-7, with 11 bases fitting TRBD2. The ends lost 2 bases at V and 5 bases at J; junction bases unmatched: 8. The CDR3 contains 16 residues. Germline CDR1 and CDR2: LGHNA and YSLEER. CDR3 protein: CASSQRVAGGSDEQYF. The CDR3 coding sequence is TGCGCCAGCAGCCAACGTGTAGCGGGAGGGTCCGACGAGCAGTACTTC.

The DNA for the CDR3 is TGTGCCAGCAGCTTAGATGTTGCTAATGAAAAACTGTTTTTT. Amino acids: CASSLDVANEKLFF. The V gene is TRBV11-2, the J gene TRBJ1-4; D remains ambiguous. The CDR3 has 14 residues. CDR1 and CDR2 (germline): SGHAT, FQNNGV. The ends were cut back, 0 bases at V and 3 bases at J, with 5 bases in the middle. Full variable domain (remainder filled in from reference TRBV11-2 and TRBJ1-4): EAGVAQSPRYKIIEKRQSVAFWCNPISGHATLYWYQQILGQGPKLLIQFQNNGVVDDSQLPKDRFSAERLKGVDSTLKIQPAKLEDSAVYLCASSLDVANEKLFFGSGTQLSVL.

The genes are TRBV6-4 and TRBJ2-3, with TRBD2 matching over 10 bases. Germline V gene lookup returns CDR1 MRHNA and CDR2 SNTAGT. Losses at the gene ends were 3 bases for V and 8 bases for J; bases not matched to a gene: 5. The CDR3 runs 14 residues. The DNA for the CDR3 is TGTGCCAGCAGTGAAAGCGGGGGGGCGGGTACGCAGTATTTT. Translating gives CASSESGGAGTQYF.

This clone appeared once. The CDR3 coding sequence is TGTGCCAGCAGCTTGAGGCTAGCGGGGGGGCCGGACGAGCAGTACTTC. Its translation is CASSLRLAGGPDEQYF. The chain combines TRBV5-6 with TRBJ2-7; 12 nucleotides align to TRBD2. J lost 5 bases, V lost 1 base, and 7 bases had no gene match. There are 16 residues in the CDR3. The germline gives CDR1 SGHDT, CDR2 YYEEEE.

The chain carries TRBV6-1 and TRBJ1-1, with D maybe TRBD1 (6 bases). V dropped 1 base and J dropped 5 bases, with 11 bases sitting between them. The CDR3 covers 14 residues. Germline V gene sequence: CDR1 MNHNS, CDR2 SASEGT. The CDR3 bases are TGTGCCAGCAGTGAAGGGGGGACAAGGACTGAAGCTTTCTTT. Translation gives CASSEGGTRTEAFF.

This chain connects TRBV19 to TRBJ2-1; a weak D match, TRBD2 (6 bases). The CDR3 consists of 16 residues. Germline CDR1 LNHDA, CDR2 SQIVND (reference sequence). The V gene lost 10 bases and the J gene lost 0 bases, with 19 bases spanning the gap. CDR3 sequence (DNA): TGTGCCACCGCCCGCGGGGTGGGGGGCTCCTACAATGAGCAGTTCTTC. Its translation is CATARGVGGSYNEQFF.

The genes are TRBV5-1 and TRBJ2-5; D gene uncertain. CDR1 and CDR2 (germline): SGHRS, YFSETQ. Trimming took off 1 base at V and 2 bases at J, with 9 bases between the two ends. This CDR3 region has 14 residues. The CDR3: CASSLQPVQETQYF. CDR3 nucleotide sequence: TGCGCCAGCAGCTTGCAACCAGTACAAGAGACCCAGTACTTC.

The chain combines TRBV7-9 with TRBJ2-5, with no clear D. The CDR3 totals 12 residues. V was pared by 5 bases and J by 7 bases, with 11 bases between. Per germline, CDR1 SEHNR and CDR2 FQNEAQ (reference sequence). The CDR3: CASSTTSGTQYF. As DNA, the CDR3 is TGTGCCAGCAGCACTACCTCGGGGACCCAGTACTTC.

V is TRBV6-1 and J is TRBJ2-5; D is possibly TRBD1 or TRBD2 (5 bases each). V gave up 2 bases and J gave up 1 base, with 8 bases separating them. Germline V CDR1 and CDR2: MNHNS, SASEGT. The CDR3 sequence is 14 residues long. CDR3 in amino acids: CASSEMGPQETQYF. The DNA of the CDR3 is TGTGCCAGCAGTGAAATGGGACCCCAAGAGACCCAGTACTTC.

In DNA form, the CDR3 reads TGTGCCAGCATATCTAGCGGGGCCGATACGCAGTATTTT. Translation: CASISSGADTQYF. V and J are TRBV6-5 and TRBJ2-3, with TRBD2 matching over 9 bases. This CDR3 comprises 13 residues. Germline CDR1 MNHEY, CDR2 SVGAGI. V was pared by 7 bases and J by 6 bases, with 5 bases of the junction left unmatched.

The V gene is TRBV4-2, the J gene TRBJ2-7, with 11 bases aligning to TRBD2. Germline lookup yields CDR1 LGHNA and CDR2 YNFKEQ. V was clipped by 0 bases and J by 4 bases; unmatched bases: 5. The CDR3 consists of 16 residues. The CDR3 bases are TGTGCCAGCAGCCAAGAGCTAGCGGGAGGAAGGTACGAGCAGTACTTC. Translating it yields CASSQELAGGRYEQYF.

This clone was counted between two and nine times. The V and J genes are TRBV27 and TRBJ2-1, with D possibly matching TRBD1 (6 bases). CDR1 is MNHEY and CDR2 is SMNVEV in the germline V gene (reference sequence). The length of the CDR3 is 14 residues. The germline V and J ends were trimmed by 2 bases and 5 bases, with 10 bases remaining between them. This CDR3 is CASSLQGPNNEQFF. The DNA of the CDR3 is TGTGCCAGCAGTTTACAGGGGCCAAACAATGAGCAGTTCTTC.

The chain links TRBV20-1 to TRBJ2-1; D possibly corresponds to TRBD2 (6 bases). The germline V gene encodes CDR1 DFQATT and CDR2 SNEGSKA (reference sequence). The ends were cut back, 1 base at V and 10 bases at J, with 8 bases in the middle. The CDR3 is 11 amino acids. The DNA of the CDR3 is TGCAGTGCTAGAGCGGGAGAGGAGCAGTTCTTC. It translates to CSARAGEEQFF.

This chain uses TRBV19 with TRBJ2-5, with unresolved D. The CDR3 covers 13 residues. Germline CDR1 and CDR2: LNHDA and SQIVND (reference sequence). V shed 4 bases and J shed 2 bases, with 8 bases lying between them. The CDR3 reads CASSRKGQETQYF. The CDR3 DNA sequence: TGTGCCAGTAGTAGAAAGGGTCAAGAGACCCAGTACTTC.

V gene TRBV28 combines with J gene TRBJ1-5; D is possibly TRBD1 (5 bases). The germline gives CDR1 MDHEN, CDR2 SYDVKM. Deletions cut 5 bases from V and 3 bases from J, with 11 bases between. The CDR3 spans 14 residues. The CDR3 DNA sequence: TGTGCCAGCAGTCAGGGTGGAGACAATCAGCCCCAGCATTTT. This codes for CASSQGGDNQPQHF.

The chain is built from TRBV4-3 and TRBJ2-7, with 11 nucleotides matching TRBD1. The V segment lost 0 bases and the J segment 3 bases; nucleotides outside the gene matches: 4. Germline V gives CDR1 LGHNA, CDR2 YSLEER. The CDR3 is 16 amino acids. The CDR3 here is CASSQEIGTGGYEQYF. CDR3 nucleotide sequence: TGCGCCAGCAGCCAAGAAATCGGGACAGGGGGCTACGAGCAGTACTTC.

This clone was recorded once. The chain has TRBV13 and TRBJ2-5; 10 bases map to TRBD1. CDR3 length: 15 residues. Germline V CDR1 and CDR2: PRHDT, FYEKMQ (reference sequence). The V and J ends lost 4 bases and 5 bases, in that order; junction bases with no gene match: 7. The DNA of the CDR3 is TGTGCCAGCAGCTACGGGACAGGGGTCAAGGAGACCCAGTACTTC. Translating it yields CASSYGTGVKETQYF.

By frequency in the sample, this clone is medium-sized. The CDR3 loop is CATSGTNYGYTF. The CDR3 nucleotides read TGTGCCACCAGCGGGACAAACTATGGCTACACCTTC. The chain recombines TRBV15 with TRBJ1-2; maybe TRBD1 (6 bases). The V gene's germline CDR1 is LNHNV and CDR2 YYDKDF (reference sequence). The CDR3 extends over 12 amino acids. V was trimmed by 5 bases and J by 2 bases, leaving 6 bases between them.

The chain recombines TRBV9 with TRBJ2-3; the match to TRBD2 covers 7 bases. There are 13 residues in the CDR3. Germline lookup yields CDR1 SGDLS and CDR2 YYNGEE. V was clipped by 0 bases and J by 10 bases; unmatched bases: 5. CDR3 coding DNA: TGTGCCAGCAGCGTAGGGCTAGCGGAGGCGCAGTATTTT. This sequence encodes CASSVGLAEAQYF.

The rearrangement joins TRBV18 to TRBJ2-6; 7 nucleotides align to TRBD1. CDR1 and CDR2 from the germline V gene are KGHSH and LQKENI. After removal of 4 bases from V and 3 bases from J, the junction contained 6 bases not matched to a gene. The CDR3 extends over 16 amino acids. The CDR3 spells CASSHTTGDGANVLTF. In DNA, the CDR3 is TGTGCCAGCTCACACACCACAGGGGATGGGGCCAACGTCCTGACTTTC.

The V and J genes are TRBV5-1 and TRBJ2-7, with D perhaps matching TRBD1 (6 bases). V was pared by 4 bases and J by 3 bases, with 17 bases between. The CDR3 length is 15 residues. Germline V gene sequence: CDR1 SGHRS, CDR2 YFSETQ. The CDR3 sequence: CASSPDSAPLYEQYF. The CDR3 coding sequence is TGCGCCAGCAGCCCGGACAGCGCCCCCCTCTACGAGCAGTACTTC.

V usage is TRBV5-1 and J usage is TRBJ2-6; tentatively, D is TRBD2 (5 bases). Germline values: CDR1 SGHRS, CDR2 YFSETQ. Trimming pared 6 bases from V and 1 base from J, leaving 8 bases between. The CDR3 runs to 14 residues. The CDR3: CASTGVSGANVLTF. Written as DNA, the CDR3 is TGCGCCAGCACCGGGGTTTCTGGGGCCAACGTCCTGACTTTC.

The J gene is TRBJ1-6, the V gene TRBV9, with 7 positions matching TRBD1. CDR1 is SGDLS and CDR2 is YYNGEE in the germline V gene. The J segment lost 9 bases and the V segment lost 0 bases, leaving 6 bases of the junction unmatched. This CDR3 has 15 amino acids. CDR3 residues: CASSVGQGLVSPLHF. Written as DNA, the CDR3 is TGTGCCAGCAGCGTAGGACAGGGCTTGGTTTCACCCCTCCACTTT. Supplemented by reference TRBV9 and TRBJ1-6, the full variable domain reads DSGVTQTPKHLITATGQRVTLRCSPRSGDLSVYWYQQSLDQGLQFLIQYYNGEERAKGNILERFSAQQFPDLHSELNLSSLELGDSALYFCASSVGQGLVSPLHFGNGTRLTVT.

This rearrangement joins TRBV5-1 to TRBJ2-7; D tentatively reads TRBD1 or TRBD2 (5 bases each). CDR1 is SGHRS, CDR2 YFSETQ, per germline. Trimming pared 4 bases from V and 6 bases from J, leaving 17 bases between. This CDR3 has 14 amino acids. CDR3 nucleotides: TGCGCCAGCAGCGCCCGGGACGCCTTCGGCGAGCAGTACTTC. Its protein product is CASSARDAFGEQYF.

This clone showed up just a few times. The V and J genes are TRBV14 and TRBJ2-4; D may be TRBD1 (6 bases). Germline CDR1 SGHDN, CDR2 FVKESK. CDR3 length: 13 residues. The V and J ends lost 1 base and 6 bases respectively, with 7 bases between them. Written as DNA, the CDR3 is TGTGCCAGCAGCCAAGTACAGGGAAACATTCAGTACTTC. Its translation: CASSQVQGNIQYF.

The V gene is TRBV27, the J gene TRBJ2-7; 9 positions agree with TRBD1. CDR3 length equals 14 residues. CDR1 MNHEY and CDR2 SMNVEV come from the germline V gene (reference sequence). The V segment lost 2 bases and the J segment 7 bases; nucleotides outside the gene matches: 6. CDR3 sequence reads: CASSLKQGAGEQYF. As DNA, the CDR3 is TGTGCCAGCAGTTTAAAACAGGGGGCTGGTGAGCAGTACTTC.

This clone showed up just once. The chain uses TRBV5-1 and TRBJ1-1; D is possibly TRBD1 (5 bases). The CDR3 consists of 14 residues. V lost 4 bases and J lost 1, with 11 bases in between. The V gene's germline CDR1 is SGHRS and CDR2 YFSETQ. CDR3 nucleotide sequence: TGCGCCAGCAGCCCGGGGACGGCGAACACTGAAGCTTTCTTT. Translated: CASSPGTANTEAFF.

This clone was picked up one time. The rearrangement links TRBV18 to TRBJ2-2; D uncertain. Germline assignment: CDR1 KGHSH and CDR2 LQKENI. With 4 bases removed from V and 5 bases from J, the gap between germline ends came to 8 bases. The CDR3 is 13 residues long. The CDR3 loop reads CASSRGRTGELFF. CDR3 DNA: TGTGCCAGCTCACGCGGAAGGACCGGGGAGCTGTTTTTT. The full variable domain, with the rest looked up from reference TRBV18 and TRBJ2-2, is NAGVMQNPRHLVRRRGQEARLRCSPMKGHSHVYWYRQLPEEGLKFMVYLQKENIIDESGMPKERFSAEFPKEGPSILRIQQVVRGDSAAYFCASSRGRTGELFFGEGSRLTVL.

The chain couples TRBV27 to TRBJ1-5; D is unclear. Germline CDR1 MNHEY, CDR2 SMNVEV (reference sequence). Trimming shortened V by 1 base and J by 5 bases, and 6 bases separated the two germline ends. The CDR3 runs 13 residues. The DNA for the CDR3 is TGTGCCAGCAGTTTATTTCCTGATCAGCCCCAGCATTTT. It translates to CASSLFPDQPQHF.

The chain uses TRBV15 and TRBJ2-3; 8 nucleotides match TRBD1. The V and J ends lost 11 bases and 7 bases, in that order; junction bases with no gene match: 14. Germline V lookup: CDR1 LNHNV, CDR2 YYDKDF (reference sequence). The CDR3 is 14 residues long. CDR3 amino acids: CAAGQGQESHTQYF. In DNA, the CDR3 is TGTGCCGCTGGCCAGGGACAGGAGTCTCATACGCAGTATTTT.